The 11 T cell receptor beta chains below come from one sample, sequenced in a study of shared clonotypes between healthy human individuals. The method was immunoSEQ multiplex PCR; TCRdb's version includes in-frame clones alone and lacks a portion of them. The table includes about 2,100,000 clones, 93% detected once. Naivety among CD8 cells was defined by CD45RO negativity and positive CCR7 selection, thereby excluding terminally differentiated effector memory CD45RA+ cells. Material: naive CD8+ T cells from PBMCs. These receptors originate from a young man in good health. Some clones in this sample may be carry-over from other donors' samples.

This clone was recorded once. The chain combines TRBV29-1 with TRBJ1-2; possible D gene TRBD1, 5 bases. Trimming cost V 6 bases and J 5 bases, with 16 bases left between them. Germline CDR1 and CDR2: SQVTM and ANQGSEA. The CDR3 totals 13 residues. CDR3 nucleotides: TGCAGCGTGCCAGACAGCGCTGATTATGGCTACACCTTC. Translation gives CSVPDSADYGYTF.

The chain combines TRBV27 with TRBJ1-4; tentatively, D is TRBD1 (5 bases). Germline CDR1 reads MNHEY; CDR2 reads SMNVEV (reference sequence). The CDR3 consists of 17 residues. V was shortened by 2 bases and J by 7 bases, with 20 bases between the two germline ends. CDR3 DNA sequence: TGTGCCAGCAGTTTACAAGATCCCGCCCGGGACGGTGAAAAACTGTTTTTT. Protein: CASSLQDPARDGEKLFF.

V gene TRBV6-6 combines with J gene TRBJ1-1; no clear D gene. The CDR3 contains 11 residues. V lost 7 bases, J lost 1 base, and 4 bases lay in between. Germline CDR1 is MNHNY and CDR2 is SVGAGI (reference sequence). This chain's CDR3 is CASIRNTEAFF. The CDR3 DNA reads TGTGCCAGCATCAGGAACACTGAAGCTTTCTTT.

The CDR3 region is CASSEARAGALSNQPQHF. The CDR3 nucleotides are TGTGCCAGCAGTGAAGCACGAGCGGGGGCCCTTAGCAATCAGCCCCAGCATTTT. The chain combines TRBV6-1 with TRBJ1-5; D may be TRBD1 (6 bases). Trimming cost V 0 bases and J 0 bases, with 15 bases left between them. The CDR3 runs to 18 residues. Looked up from germline, CDR1 is MNHNS and CDR2 is SASEGT.

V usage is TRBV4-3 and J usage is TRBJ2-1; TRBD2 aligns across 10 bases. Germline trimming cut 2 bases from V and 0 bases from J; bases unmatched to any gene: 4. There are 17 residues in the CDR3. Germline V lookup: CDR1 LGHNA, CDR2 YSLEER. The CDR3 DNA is TGCGCCAGCAGCCAATATGCTAGCGGGAGCTCCTACAATGAGCAGTTCTTC. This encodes CASSQYASGSSYNEQFF.

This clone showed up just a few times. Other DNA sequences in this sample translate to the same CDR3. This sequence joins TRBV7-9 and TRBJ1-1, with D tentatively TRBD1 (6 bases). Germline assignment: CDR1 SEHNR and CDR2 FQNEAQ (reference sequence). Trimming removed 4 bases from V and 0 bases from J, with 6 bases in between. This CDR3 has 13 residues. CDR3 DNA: TGTGCCAGCAGCTCAGGGGTGAACACTGAAGCTTTCTTT. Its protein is CASSSGVNTEAFF. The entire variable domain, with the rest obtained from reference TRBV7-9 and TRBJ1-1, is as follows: DTGVSQNPRHKITKRGQNVTFRCDPISEHNRLYWYRQTLGQGPEFLTYFQNEAQLEKSRLLSDRFSAERPKGSFSTLEIQRTEQGDSAMYLCASSSGVNTEAFFGQGTRLTVV.

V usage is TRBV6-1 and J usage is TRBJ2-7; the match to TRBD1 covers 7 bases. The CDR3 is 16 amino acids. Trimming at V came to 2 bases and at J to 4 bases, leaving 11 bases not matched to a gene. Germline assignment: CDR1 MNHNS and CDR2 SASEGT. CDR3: CASSEPPDPTGYEQYF. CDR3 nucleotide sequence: TGTGCCAGCAGTGAACCTCCGGACCCGACAGGGTACGAGCAGTACTTC.

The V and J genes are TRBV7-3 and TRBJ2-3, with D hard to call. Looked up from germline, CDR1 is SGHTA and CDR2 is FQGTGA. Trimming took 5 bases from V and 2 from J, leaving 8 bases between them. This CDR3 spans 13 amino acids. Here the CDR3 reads CASSTGNTDTQYF. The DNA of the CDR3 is TGTGCCAGCAGCACCGGAAACACAGATACGCAGTATTTT.

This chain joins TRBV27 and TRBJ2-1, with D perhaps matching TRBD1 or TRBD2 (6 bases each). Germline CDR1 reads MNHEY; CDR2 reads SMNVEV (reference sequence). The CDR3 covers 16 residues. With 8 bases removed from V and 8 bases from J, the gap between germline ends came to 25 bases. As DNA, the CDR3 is TGTGCCAGCCACACTTTGGGGGGCGGGCCGGGCGATGAGCAGTTCTTC. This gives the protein CASHTLGGGPGDEQFF.

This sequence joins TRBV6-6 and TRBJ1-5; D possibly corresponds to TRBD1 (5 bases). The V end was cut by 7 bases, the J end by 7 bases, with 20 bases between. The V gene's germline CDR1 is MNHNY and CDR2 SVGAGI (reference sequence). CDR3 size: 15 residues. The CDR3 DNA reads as TGTGCCAGCATCGGGGGGACGGAGCCACTGCAGCCCCAGCATTTT. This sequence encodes CASIGGTEPLQPQHF.

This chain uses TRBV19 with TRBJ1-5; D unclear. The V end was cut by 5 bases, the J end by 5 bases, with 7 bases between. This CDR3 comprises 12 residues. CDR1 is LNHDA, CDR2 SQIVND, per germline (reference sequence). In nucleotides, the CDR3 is TGTGCCAGTAGTCTCCCCCATCAGCCCCAGCATTTT. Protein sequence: CASSLPHQPQHF.